One sample yielded the 12 T cell receptor beta chains listed below, sequenced in a study of blood T cell repertoires in COVID-19. Some clones are missing from TCRdb's copy, which holds only in-frame ones; the method was immunoSEQ multiplex PCR. In the table there are 88,000 or so clones, roughly 90% of which are singletons. The sequencing input was peripheral blood. The receptors derive from a man aged 45-65 years with acute or convalescent COVID-19.

J is TRBJ2-5 and V is TRBV10-3, with TRBD2 identical over 8 bases. V lost 4 bases to trimming and J lost 2 bases; unmatched junction nucleotides: 15. CDR3 length: 18 amino acids. Germline CDR1 is ENHRY and CDR2 is SYGVKD. The CDR3 DNA reads TGTGCCATCAGTGCACCTCGAGCGGGAGATTACGGACAAGAGACCCAGTACTTC. This codes for CAISAPRAGDYGQETQYF.

The chain has TRBV7-9 and TRBJ1-2; 7 nucleotides line up with TRBD1. J was trimmed by 3 bases and V by 5 bases; bases with no gene match: 3. CDR1 and CDR2 from the germline V gene are SEHNR and FQNEAQ (reference sequence). The CDR3 extends over 13 amino acids. CDR3 amino acids: CASSLGQDYGYTF. CDR3 bases: TGTGCCAGCAGCCTAGGACAGGACTATGGCTACACCTTC.

The chain uses TRBV6-2 or TRBV6-3 and TRBJ2-5; 7 nucleotides agree with TRBD1. After removal of 2 bases from V and 5 bases from J, the junction contained 2 bases not matched to a gene. Per the germline V gene, CDR1 is MNHEY and CDR2 is SVGEGT. This CDR3 is 13 amino acids long. The CDR3 sequence: CASSYVQGETQYF. The CDR3 nucleotides are TGTGCCAGCAGTTACGTACAGGGGGAGACCCAGTACTTC.

This clone was seen only a few times. This chain uses TRBV12-3 or TRBV12-4 with TRBJ2-7, with D perhaps matching TRBD2 (6 bases). Trimming left V 8 bases short and J 2 bases short, with 10 bases between. The CDR3 contains 12 residues. The DNA of the CDR3 is TGTGCCAGCGGAGGGACCCCCTACGAGCAGTACTTC. Protein product: CASGGTPYEQYF.

The rearrangement joins TRBV3-1 (or the pseudogene TRBV3-2) to TRBJ2-1; a possible D gene is TRBD2 (5 bases). The CDR3 totals 12 residues. From germline, CDR1 is LGHDT and CDR2 YNNKEL (reference sequence). Trimming removed 0 bases from V and 14 bases from J, with 11 bases in between. The CDR3 nucleotides read TGTGCCAGCAGCCAAGAACGGGGTAGGAAGTTCTTC. Translating it yields CASSQERGRKFF.

This chain connects TRBV3-1 (or the pseudogene TRBV3-2) to TRBJ2-1, with D possibly TRBD1 on 6 matching bases. Germline V gene lookup returns CDR1 LGHDT and CDR2 YNNKEL (reference sequence). V lost 0 bases and J lost 7, with 16 bases in between. CDR3 length: 16 residues. The CDR3 is CASSQENRVWNNEQFF. The CDR3 nucleotides are TGTGCCAGCAGCCAAGAAAACAGGGTATGGAATAATGAGCAGTTCTTC.

This sequence joins TRBV3-1 (or the pseudogene TRBV3-2) and TRBJ2-2; 7 nucleotides agree with TRBD2. V shed 3 bases, J shed 1 base, and the junction held 2 bases outside the gene matches. The germline CDR1 and CDR2 sequences are LGHDT and YNNKEL (reference sequence). The CDR3 loop spans 15 amino acids. The DNA of the CDR3 is TGTGCCAGCAGCCAGGGGAGGGGGAACACCGGGGAGCTGTTTTTT. Its protein product is CASSQGRGNTGELFF.

This chain uses TRBV7-3 with TRBJ2-2, with a tentative D call TRBD1 (6 bases). The germline V and J ends were trimmed by 6 bases and 5 bases, with 13 bases remaining between them. The CDR3 sequence is 14 residues long. Germline loops: CDR1 SGHTA, CDR2 FQGTGA. The CDR3 spells CASSFTQGTGELFF. CDR3 DNA sequence: TGTGCCAGCAGTTTTACTCAGGGGACCGGGGAGCTGTTTTTT. The full variable domain, in which reference TRBV7-3 and TRBJ2-2 provide the parts outside the CDR3, is GAGVSQTPSNKVTEKGKYVELRCDPISGHTALYWYRQSLGQGPEFLIYFQGTGAADDSGLPNDRFFAVRPEGSVSTLKIQRTERGDSAVYLCASSFTQGTGELFFGEGSRLTVL.

CDR3 DNA sequence: TGTGCCAGCAGCATTGGGACAGGGAGGCAGTACGTC. It encodes CASSIGTGRQYV. V usage is TRBV21-1 and J usage is TRBJ2-7; the table's D call, TRBD1, was not checked against the DNA. TRBV21-1 is shown as a pseudogene. The CDR3 spans 12 residues.

The CDR3 bases are TGTGCCAGCAGCTTTTTTTTGGGGGGGCGATTCACCGGGGAGCTGTTTTTT. Its protein product is CASSFFLGGRFTGELFF. The chain combines TRBV11-2 with TRBJ2-2; TRBD2 might be the D (7 bases). Looked up from germline, CDR1 is SGHAT and CDR2 is FQNNGV. The CDR3 contains 17 residues. V lost 3 bases and J lost 4, with 18 bases in between.

This clone has only one observation. This chain uses TRBV28 with TRBJ1-5; D not resolved. CDR1 is MDHEN and CDR2 is SYDVKM in the germline V gene. Trimming took off 3 bases at V and 5 bases at J, with 5 bases between the two ends. This CDR3 is 12 amino acids long. In DNA, the CDR3 is TGTGCCAGCAGTTTGGCCCATCAGCCCCAGCATTTT. Its protein product is CASSLAHQPQHF.

The chain employs TRBV3-1 (or the pseudogene TRBV3-2) and TRBJ1-1; 7 bases are a match to TRBD1. Germline lookup yields CDR1 LGHDT and CDR2 YNNKEL (reference sequence). The V gene end was trimmed by 5 bases and the J gene end by 3 bases; junction bases not matched to a gene: 3. The CDR3 spans 13 residues. CDR3 coding DNA: TGTGCCAGCAGCGGAACAGGGGACACTGAAGCTTTCTTT. Translating it yields CASSGTGDTEAFF.